What follows describes a single T cell receptor beta chain. Its recognized antigen is unknown. No clone much larger than this one lies a single base away; base qualities are absent. Synthetic TCR analog templates were spiked into each PCR so that absolute template abundance could be estimated from read counts. TCRbeta CDR3 regions were amplified from genomic DNA with bias-controlled V and J gene primers using the immunoSEQ assay. Rearranged TCRbeta segments were sequenced at approximately 20X coverage. In the source study's methods: Sequencing errors were corrected by clustering, and CDR3s were annotated against IMGT so that V, D and J genes could be assigned. Only productive TCRbeta rearrangements were used in downstream analyses, excluding out-of-frame or stop-codon sequences. To compute clonality, Shannon entropy was normalized by the log of the number of unique productive sequences and then subtracted from one. Fisher's exact test with Benjamini-Hochberg correction, at a threshold of adjusted p below 0.01, was used to find clones that differed between time points or between blood and tumor. This is the immuneACCESS table as TCRdb keeps it, with only in-frame sequences that have V and J called. A part of the clones is gone; compared with another copy, unresolved V genes explain less than half, and the rest is unexplained. D and trimming come from the DNA, and the V and J calls and clone size come from that table. The sample data list approximately 24,000 clones, and less than 90% of these were observed just once. 25% to 40% of the sample rests with the top ten.

Spanning cysteine to phenylalanine, the CDR3 consists of 13 amino acids. Only CDR3 DNA remains: 39 bases, in frame from the first base. V and J lose 4 bases and 8 bases, and a span of 15 bases separates them. Per the germline V gene, SGDLS is the CDR1 and YYNGEE is the CDR2. The sample comes from a study of PD-L1 blockade in urothelial cancer (dated by TCRdb to the late 2010s). Describing the broader study: Therapy was started at some point between 2013 and 2015 for all patients, and atezolizumab 1,200 mg was administered intravenously every 3 weeks. Roughly 10 patients achieved durable clinical benefit and approximately 20 did not. Blood samples gave a median of 141,255 T cells and approximately 85,000 unique TCRs, with a median clonality of around 0.08. Patients had an ECOG performance status of 0 or 1 and had received between 0 and 3 prior chemotherapy regimens. Durable clinical benefit meant progression-free survival longer than 6 months, and TCR features were also tested against progression-free and overall survival. About 85% of the 29 patients were identified as males with urothelial cancer of bladder origin, and a prior smoking history was reported by 18 of 29 patients. TCR sequencing covered pretreatment tumor samples and matched, serially collected peripheral blood taken before and after atezolizumab treatment. Some 30 patients had pretreatment blood TCR-seq, some 25 had at least one posttreatment blood collection, and some 25 had tumor TCR-seq. Blood samples were analyzed 3 weeks after the start of treatment (second dose) and 6 weeks after the start of treatment. The study, an exploratory multi-omic analysis, examined somatic, immune and clinical correlates of response to PD-L1 blockade with atezolizumab in urothelial cancer. In the same patients, whole exome sequencing and RNA sequencing of pretreatment tumors were performed in addition to TCR sequencing.

A cohort of 25 to 35 patients with locally advanced or metastatic urothelial carcinoma, treated at Memorial Sloan Kettering on a trial protocol, was included. Peripheral blood mononuclear cells were collected pretreatment and during treatment, with between 1 and 8 total time points obtained per patient. The Qiagen DNeasy Blood extraction kit was used to purify genomic DNA from total PBMCs and from tumor samples. PBMCs were collected pretreatment and during treatment, and were isolated and stored as previously described. Results the study describes overall, beyond this receptor: Improved progression-free and overall survival was found to be associated with pretreatment peripheral blood TCR clonality below the median. Because of the small sample size (n ≈ 29) and the many exploratory analyses performed, the results are intended to be regarded as hypothesis-generating. Greater expansion of tumor-associated TCR clones in peripheral blood 3 weeks after the start of treatment was observed in patients with durable benefit (n of about 20, p = 0.022).

This sequence uses TRBV9 and TRBJ1-2, with the D gene not clear enough to name. The clonotype comes from a man in his sixties with urothelial cancer. The source material was PBMCs, sampled around atezolizumab (anti-PD-L1) treatment. The CDR3 reads as follows: CASSSNPGRGYTF. The DNA sequence is as follows: TGTGCCAGCAGCTCAAACCCGGGAAGGGGCTACACCTTC. With the portions outside the CDR3 filled from the reference TRBV9 and TRBJ1-2 genes, the complete variable region becomes DSGVTQTPKHLITATGQRVTLRCSPRSGDLSVYWYQQSLDQGLQFLIQYYNGEERAKGNILERFSAQQFPDLHSELNLSSLELGDSALYFCASSSNPGRGYTFGSGTRLTVV.